The 2 T cell receptor beta chains given below trace back to one sample, sequenced in a study of blood T cell repertoires in COVID-19. This table comes from immunoSEQ multiplex PCR, and its TCRdb copy is limited to in-frame clones, with some not included. The table includes 100,000 or so clones, about 85% detected once. Source material: peripheral blood. Receptor source: a man aged 45-65 years with acute or convalescent COVID-19.

The rearrangement uses TRBV15 and TRBJ2-7, with D possibly TRBD2 on 6 matching bases. The germline V and J ends were trimmed by 1 base and 0 bases, with 7 bases remaining between them. This CDR3 is built from 14 residues. CDR1 is LNHNV and CDR2 is YYDKDF in the germline V gene (reference sequence). The CDR3 bases are TGTGCCACCAGCAGAGGACTAGACTCCTACGAGCAGTACTTC. Protein product: CATSRGLDSYEQYF.

The rearrangement links TRBV29-1 to TRBJ2-7; D is perhaps TRBD1 (5 bases). V lost 6 bases and J lost 5, with 17 bases in between. This CDR3 contains 13 residues. Germline V lookup: CDR1 SQVTM, CDR2 ANQGSEA. The CDR3 protein is CSVLFGRVHEQYF. DNA of the CDR3: TGCAGCGTGCTCTTCGGCAGGGTCCACGAGCAGTACTTC.